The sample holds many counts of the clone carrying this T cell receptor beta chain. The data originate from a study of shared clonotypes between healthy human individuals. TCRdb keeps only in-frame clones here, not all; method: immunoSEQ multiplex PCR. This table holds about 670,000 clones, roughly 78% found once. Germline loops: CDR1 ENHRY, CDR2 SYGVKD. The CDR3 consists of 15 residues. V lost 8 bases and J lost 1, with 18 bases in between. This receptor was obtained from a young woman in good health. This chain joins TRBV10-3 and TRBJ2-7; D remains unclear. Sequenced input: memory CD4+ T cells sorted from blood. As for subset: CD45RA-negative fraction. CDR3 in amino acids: CAIAEGDTGSYEQYF. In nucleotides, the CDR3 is TGTGCCATCGCAGAAGGAGACACCGGTTCCTACGAGCAGTACTTC.